This paragraph covers one T cell receptor beta chain sequence. Profiling relied on immunoSEQ multiplex PCR, and the TCRdb table lists in-frame clones only, not all of them. The table has 300,000 to 400,000 clones, 80% to 90% seen once; the top ten hold 3.5% to 4.5%. The entry originates in a study of blood T cell repertoires in COVID-19. Study information: From the United States, Italy and Spain came samples of acute and convalescent COVID-19. Sample material is recorded as cDNA or gDNA derived from T cells, B-cell-depleted T cells, or PBMCs.

The age range of participants was about 18 to 90 years, with residence in about two dozen US areas. Self-reported history from a screening survey and questionnaire set each donor's cohort. This receptor was obtained from a woman aged 40 to 50 with acute COVID-19. The sequenced sample consisted of PBMCs or T cells enriched from blood (not recorded which).

The CDR3 loop is CASSYPRGSGITYEQYF. The CDR3 nucleotides read TGTGCCAGCAGTTACCCCCGGGGTAGCGGGATCACCTACGAGCAGTACTTC. The genes are TRBV6-2 or TRBV6-3 and TRBJ2-7; TRBD2 agrees at 8 bases. CDR1 MNHEY and CDR2 SVGEGT come from the germline V gene. The CDR3 sequence is 17 residues long. V lost 2 bases, J lost 2 bases, and 11 bases stayed unmatched.